Detailed here is one T cell receptor (beta chain). As yet, its antigen is unknown. This sample stems from a study of human versus mouse CDR3 diversity and MHC coevolution. Study-wide context: Samples had between roughly 5.5 x 10^6 and 1.6 x 10^7 valid reads.

Study-wide findings and caveats: By iCHAO1, human TCR beta clonotypes numbered approximately 1.5 million, the most. On average, humans showed more CDR3 deletions and insertions than mice.

Naive CD4 T cells were sorted as CD45RO-negative, CD62L-positive. The CDR3 totals 12 residues. V lost 4 bases and J 7 bases, leaving 10 bases between the germline ends. CDR1 and CDR2 (germline): MGHRA, YSYEKL. Profiling relied on immunoSEQ multiplex PCR, and the TCRdb table lists in-frame clones only, not all of them. The data show more than 60,000 clones, roughly 92% seen once. The sequenced sample consisted of naive CD4+ T cells from blood. Subset reported: CD45RO-negative CD62L-positive naive CD4 T cells. The clonotype comes from a person aged 25 to 75 in good health. The chain has TRBV4-1 and TRBJ1-1; D is uncertain. Here the CDR3 reads CASSRPGVEAFF. The CDR3 DNA is TGCGCCAGCAGCCGACCCGGGGTTGAAGCTTTCTTT.